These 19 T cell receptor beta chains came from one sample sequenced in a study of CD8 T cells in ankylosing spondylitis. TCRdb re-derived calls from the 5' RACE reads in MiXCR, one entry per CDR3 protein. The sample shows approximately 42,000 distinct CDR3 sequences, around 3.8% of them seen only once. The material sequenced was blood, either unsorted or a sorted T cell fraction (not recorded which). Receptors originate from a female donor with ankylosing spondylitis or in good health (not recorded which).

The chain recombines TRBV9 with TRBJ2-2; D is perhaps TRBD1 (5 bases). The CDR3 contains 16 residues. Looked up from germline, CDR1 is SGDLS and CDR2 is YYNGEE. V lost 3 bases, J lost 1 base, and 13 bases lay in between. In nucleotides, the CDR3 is TGTGCCAGCAGCGGATCACCAGGGCGGAACACCGGGGAGCTGTTTTTT. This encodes CASSGSPGRNTGELFF.

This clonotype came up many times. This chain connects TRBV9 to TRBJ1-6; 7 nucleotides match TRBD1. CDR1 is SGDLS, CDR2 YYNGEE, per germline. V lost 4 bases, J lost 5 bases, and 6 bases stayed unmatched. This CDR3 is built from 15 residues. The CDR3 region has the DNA TGTGCCAGCAGCCCAGAAACAGGGGATAATTCACCCCTCCACTTT. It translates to CASSPETGDNSPLHF.

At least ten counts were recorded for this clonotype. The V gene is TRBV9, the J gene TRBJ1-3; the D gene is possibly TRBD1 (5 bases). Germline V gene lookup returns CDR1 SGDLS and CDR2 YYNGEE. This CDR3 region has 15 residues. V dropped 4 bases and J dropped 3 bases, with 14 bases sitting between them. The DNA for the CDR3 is TGTGCCAGCAGCTCAACAGGTCTTGGTGGAAACACCATATATTTT. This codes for CASSSTGLGGNTIYF.

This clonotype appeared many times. DNA for the CDR3: TGTGCCAGCAGCGTCTCGGACGGACAAGAGACCCAGTACTTC. Protein product: CASSVSDGQETQYF. The rearrangement uses TRBV9 and TRBJ2-5; D unclear. The CDR3 is 14 amino acids. Germline assignment: CDR1 SGDLS and CDR2 YYNGEE. The V gene lost 2 bases and the J gene lost 2 bases, with 10 bases spanning the gap.

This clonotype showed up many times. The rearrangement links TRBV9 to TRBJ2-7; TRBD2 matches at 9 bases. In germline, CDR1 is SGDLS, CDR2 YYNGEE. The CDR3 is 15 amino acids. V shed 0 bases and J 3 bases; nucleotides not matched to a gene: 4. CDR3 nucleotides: TGTGCCAGCAGCGTAGAGGCGGGGGGGAGCTACGAGCAGTACTTC. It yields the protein CASSVEAGGSYEQYF.

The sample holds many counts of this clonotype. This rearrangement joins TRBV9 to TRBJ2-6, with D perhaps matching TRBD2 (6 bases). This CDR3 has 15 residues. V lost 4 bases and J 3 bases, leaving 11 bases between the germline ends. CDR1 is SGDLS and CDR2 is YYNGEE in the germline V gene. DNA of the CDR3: TGTGCCAGCAGCTTAGGGACTCTTGGGGCCAACGTCCTGACTTTC. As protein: CASSLGTLGANVLTF.

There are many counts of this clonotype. CDR3 bases: TGTGCCAGCAGCGTAGCGGGGGATGAGCAGTTCTTC. This sequence encodes CASSVAGDEQFF. This rearrangement joins TRBV9 to TRBJ2-1, with D possibly TRBD2 on 6 matching bases. CDR1 is SGDLS and CDR2 is YYNGEE in the germline V gene. V was pared by 0 bases and J by 8 bases, with 6 bases between. This CDR3 region has 12 residues. Full variable domain (missing parts from reference TRBV9 and TRBJ2-1): DSGVTQTPKHLITATGQRVTLRCSPRSGDLSVYWYQQSLDQGLQFLIQYYNGEERAKGNILERFSAQQFPDLHSELNLSSLELGDSALYFCASSVAGDEQFFGPGTRLTVL.

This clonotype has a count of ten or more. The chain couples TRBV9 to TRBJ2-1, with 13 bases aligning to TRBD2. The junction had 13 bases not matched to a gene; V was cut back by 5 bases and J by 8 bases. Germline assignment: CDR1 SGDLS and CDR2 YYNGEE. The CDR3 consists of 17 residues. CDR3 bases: TGTGCCAGCAGTCTACTAGCGGGGGGGCCGGGGTCGGATGAGCAGTTCTTC. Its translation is CASSLLAGGPGSDEQFF.

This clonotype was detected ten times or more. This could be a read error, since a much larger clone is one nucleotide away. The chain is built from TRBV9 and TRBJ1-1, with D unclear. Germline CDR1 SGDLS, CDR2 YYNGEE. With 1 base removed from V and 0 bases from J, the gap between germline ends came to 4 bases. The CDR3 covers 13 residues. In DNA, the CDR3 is TGTGCCAGCAGCGTACTCCTGAACACTGAAGCTTTCTTT. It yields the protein CASSVLLNTEAFF.

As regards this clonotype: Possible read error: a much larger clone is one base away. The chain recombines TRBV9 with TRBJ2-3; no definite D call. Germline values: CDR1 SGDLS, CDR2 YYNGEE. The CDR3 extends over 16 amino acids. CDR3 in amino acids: CARSVGPGIIVDTQYF. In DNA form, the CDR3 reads TGTGCCAGAAGCGTAGGTCCGGGCATCATCGTAGATACGCAGTATTTT.

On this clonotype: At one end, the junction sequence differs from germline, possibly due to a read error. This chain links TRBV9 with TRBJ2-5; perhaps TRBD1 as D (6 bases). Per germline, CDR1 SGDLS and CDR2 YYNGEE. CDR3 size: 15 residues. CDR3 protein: CASSGPNTGKETQCF. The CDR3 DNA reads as TGTGCCAGCAGCGGCCCCAATACAGGGAAAGAGACCCAGTGCTTC. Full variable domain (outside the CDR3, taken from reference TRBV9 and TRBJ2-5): DSGVTQTPKHLITATGQRVTLRCSPRSGDLSVYWYQQSLDQGLQFLIQYYNGEERAKGNILERFSAQQFPDLHSELNLSSLELGDSALYFCASSGPNTGKETQCFGPGTRLLVL.

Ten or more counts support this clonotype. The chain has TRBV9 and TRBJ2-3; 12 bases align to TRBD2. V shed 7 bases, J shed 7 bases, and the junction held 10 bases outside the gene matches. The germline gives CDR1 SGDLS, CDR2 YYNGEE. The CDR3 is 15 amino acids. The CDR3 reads CASDTSGGSPNTQYF. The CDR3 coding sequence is TGTGCCAGCGACACTAGCGGGGGGTCCCCAAATACGCAGTATTTT.

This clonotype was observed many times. CDR3 protein: CASSPGTFTYEQYF. The CDR3 coding sequence is TGTGCCAGCAGCCCCGGGACCTTTACCTACGAGCAGTACTTC. The J gene is TRBJ2-7, the V gene TRBV9; the D call may be TRBD1 or TRBD2 (5 bases each). Trimming cost V 4 bases and J 2 bases, with 13 bases left between them. The CDR3 consists of 14 residues. Per the germline V gene, CDR1 is SGDLS and CDR2 is YYNGEE.

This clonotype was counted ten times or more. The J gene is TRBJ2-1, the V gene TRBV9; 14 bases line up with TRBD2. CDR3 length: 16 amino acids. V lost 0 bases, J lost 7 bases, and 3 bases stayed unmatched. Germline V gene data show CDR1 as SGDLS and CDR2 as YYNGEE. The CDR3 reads CASSVGTSGGRNEQFF. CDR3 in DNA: TGTGCCAGCAGCGTAGGGACTAGCGGGGGGCGGAATGAGCAGTTCTTC.

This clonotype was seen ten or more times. The CDR3 sequence: CASSPRGGSYEQYF. The CDR3, as DNA: TGTGCCAGCAGCCCGAGAGGGGGGTCCTACGAGCAGTACTTC. J is TRBJ2-7 and V is TRBV9; the D gene could be TRBD1 or TRBD2 (6 bases each). The CDR3 has 14 residues. V was trimmed by 4 bases and J by 1 base, leaving 12 bases between them. The V gene's germline CDR1 is SGDLS and CDR2 YYNGEE.

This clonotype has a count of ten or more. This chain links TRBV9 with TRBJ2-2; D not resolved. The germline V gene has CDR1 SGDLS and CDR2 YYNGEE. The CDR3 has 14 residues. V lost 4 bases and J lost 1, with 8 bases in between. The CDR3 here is CASSPTQNTGELFF. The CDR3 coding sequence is TGTGCCAGCAGCCCCACACAGAACACCGGGGAGCTGTTTTTT.

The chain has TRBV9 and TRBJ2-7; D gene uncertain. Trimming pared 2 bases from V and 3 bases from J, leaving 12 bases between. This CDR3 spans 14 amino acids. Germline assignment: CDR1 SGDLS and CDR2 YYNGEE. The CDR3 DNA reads TGTGCCAGCAGCGTGAGCTTCAGGAGCTACGAGCAGTACTTC. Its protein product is CASSVSFRSYEQYF. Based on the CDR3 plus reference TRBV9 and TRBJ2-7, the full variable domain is DSGVTQTPKHLITATGQRVTLRCSPRSGDLSVYWYQQSLDQGLQFLIQYYNGEERAKGNILERFSAQQFPDLHSELNLSSLELGDSALYFCASSVSFRSYEQYFGPGTRLTVT.

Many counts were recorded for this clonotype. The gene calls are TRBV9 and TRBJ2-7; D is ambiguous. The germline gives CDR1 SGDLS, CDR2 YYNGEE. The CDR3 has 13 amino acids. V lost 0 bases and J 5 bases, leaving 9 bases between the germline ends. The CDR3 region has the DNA TGTGCCAGCAGCGTAGGGTCCGCAGACGAGCAGTACTTC. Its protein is CASSVGSADEQYF.

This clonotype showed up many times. In DNA form, the CDR3 reads TGTGCCAGCAGCGTAGACGTCAGGAGGCACTATGGCTACACCTTC. Its translation: CASSVDVRRHYGYTF. The genes are TRBV9 and TRBJ1-2; D gene unclear. From germline, CDR1 is SGDLS and CDR2 YYNGEE. V was shortened by 0 bases and J by 3 bases, with 12 bases between the two germline ends. The CDR3 is 15 residues long.